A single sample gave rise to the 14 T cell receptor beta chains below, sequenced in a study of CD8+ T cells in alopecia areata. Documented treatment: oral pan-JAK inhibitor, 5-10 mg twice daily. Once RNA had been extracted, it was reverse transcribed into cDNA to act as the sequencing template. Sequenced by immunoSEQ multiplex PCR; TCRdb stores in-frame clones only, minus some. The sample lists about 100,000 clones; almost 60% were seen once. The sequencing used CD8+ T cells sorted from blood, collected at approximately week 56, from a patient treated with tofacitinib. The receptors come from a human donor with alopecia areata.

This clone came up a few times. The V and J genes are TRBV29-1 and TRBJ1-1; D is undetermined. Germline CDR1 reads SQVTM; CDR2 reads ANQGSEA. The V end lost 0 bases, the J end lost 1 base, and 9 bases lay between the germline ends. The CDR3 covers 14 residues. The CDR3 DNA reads TGCAGCGTTGAAGAGGAGGGTTCGAACACTGAAGCTTTCTTT. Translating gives CSVEEEGSNTEAFF.

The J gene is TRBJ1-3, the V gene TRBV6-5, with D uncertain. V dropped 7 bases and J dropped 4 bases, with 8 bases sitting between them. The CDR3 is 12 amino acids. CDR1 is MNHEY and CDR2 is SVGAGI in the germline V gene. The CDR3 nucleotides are TGTGCCAGCACCTCCCAAGGAAACACCATATATTTT. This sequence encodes CASTSQGNTIYF.

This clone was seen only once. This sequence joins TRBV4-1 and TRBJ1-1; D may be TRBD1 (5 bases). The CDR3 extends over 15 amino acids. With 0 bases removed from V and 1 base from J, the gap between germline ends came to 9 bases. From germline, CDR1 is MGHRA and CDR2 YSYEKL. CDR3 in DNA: TGCGCCAGCAGCCAAGAGCGACAGAGGAACACTGAAGCTTTCTTT. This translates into CASSQERQRNTEAFF.

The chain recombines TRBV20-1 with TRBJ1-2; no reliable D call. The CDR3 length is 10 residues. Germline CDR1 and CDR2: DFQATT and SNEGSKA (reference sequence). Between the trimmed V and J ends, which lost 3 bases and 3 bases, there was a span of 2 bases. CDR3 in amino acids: CSASDYGYTF. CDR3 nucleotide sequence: TGCAGTGCTAGCGACTATGGCTACACCTTC.

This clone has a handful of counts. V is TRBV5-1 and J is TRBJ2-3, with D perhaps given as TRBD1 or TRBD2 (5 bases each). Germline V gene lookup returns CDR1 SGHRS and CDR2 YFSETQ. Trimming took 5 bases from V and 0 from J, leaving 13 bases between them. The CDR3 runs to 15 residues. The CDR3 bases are TGCGCCAGCAGTGCTAAGTGGGGGAGCACAGATACGCAGTATTTT. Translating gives CASSAKWGSTDTQYF.

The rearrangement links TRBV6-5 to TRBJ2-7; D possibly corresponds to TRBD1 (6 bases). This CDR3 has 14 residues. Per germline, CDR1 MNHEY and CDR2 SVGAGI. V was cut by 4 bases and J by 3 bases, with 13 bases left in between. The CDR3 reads CASSFGQQVYEQYF. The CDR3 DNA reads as TGTGCCAGCAGTTTCGGACAGCAAGTCTACGAGCAGTACTTC.

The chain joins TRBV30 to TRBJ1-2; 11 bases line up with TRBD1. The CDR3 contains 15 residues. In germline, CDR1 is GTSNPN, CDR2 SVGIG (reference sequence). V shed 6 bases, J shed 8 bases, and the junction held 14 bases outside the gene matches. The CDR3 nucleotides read TGTGCCTGTCAGTCTCGGGACAGGGGGTTCTTCGGCTACACCTTC. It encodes CACQSRDRGFFGYTF.

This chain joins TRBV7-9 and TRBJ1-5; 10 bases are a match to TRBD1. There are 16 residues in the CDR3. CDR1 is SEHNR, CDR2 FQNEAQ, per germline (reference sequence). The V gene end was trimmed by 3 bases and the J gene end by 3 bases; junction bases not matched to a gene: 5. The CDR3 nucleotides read TGTGCCAGCAGCTTCGGGACAGGGGTCTTCAATCAGCCCCAGCATTTT. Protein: CASSFGTGVFNQPQHF.

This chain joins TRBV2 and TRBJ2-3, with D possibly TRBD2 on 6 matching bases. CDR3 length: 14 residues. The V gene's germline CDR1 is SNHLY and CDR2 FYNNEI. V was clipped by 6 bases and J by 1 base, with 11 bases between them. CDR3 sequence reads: CASSMEGGTDTQYF. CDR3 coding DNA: TGTGCCAGCAGCATGGAGGGTGGCACAGATACGCAGTATTTT. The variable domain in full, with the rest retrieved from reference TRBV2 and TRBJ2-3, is EPEVTQTPSHQVTQMGQEVILRCVPISNHLYFYWYRQILGQKVEFLVSFYNNEISEKSEIFDDQFSVERPDGSNFTLKIRSTKLEDSAMYFCASSMEGGTDTQYFGPGTRLTVL.

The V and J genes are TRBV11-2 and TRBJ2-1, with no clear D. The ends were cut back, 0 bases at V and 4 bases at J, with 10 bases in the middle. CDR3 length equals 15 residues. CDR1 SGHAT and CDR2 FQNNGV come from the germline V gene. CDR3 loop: CASSLEKGVYNEQFF. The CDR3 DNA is TGTGCCAGCAGCTTAGAAAAGGGCGTTTACAATGAGCAGTTCTTC.

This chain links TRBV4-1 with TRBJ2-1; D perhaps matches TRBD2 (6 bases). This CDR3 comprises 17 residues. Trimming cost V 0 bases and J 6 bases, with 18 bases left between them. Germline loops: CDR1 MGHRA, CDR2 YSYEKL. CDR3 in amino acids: CASSQDPGTLGGNEQFF. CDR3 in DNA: TGCGCCAGCAGCCAAGACCCCGGGACTCTCGGAGGCAATGAGCAGTTCTTC.

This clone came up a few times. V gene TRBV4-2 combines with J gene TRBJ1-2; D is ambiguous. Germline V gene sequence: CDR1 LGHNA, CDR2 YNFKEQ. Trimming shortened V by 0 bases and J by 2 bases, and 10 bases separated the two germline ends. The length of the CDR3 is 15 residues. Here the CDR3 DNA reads TGTGCCAGCAGCCAAGAGAGAATAGGGAACTATGGCTACACCTTC. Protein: CASSQERIGNYGYTF.

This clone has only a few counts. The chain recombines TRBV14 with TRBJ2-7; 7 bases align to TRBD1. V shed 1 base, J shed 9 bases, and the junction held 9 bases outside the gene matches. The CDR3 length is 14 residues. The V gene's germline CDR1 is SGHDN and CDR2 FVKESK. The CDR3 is CASSQASTGSGQYF. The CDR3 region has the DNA TGTGCCAGCAGCCAAGCTTCGACAGGGTCCGGGCAGTACTTC.

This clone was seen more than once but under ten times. DNA of the CDR3: TGTGCCAGCAGCCCGTTGGGGGAAGAAGCTTTCTTT. It specifies CASSPLGEEAFF. The chain employs TRBV2 and TRBJ1-1, with D maybe TRBD1 (5 bases). CDR3 length: 12 residues. The germline V and J ends were trimmed by 6 bases and 8 bases, with 13 bases remaining between them. CDR1 and CDR2 from the germline V gene are SNHLY and FYNNEI. Using reference TRBV2 and TRBJ1-1 for the parts outside the CDR3, the full variable domain is EPEVTQTPSHQVTQMGQEVILRCVPISNHLYFYWYRQILGQKVEFLVSFYNNEISEKSEIFDDQFSVERPDGSNFTLKIRSTKLEDSAMYFCASSPLGEEAFFGQGTRLTVV.